The 9 T cell receptor beta chains listed next were all sequenced from one sample in a study of blood T cell repertoires in COVID-19. Using immunoSEQ multiplex PCR, the repertoire was profiled, and TCRdb retains in-frame clones only, with some absent. The data show around 100,000 clones, roughly 86% seen once. The sample taken for sequencing was peripheral blood. The receptor source for this set is a man aged 35 to 55 with acute or convalescent COVID-19.

The chain links TRBV5-1 to TRBJ1-2; TRBD1 matches 7 bases. The trim removed 4 bases at V and 2 bases at J, leaving 2 bases unmatched. The length of the CDR3 is 13 residues. The germline V gene has CDR1 SGHRS and CDR2 YFSETQ. CDR3 residues: CASSAGQNYGYTF. The CDR3 region has the DNA TGCGCCAGCAGCGCGGGACAGAACTATGGCTACACCTTC.

V usage is TRBV5-1 and J usage is TRBJ1-1; 8 bases are shared with TRBD1. Trimming at V came to 4 bases and at J to 7 bases, leaving 12 bases not matched to a gene. Germline CDR1 reads SGHRS; CDR2 reads YFSETQ. CDR3 size: 15 residues. CDR3 loop: CASSPDREWIIEAFF. DNA of the CDR3: TGCGCCAGCAGCCCGGACAGGGAATGGATTATTGAAGCTTTCTTT.

This chain uses TRBV19 with TRBJ1-5, with 9 bases matching TRBD1. Germline assignment: CDR1 LNHDA and CDR2 SQIVND (reference sequence). CDR3 length: 18 residues. J gave up 1 base and V 7 bases, and 14 bases lay outside the gene matches. The CDR3 coding sequence is TGTGCCAGTAACCCTGGCCCCCAACAGGGGGCAAGCAATCAGCCCCAGCATTTT. Residues: CASNPGPQQGASNQPQHF.

The chain couples TRBV29-1 to TRBJ2-1; 8 bases match TRBD2. The trim removed 3 bases at V and 6 bases at J, leaving 1 base unmatched. The CDR3 consists of 12 residues. In germline, CDR1 is SQVTM, CDR2 ANQGSEA. CDR3 sequence: CSVDGTSNEQFF. The CDR3, as DNA: TGCAGCGTTGACGGGACTAGCAATGAGCAGTTCTTC.

This chain joins TRBV3-1 (or the pseudogene TRBV3-2) and TRBJ2-7; D is possibly TRBD2 (5 bases). Germline assignment: CDR1 LGHDT and CDR2 YNNKEL (reference sequence). Trimming took off 2 bases at V and 0 bases at J, with 11 bases between the two ends. The CDR3 length is 15 residues. The chain's CDR3 is CASSQMTIGSYEQYF. CDR3 nucleotides: TGTGCCAGCAGCCAAATGACTATAGGCTCCTACGAGCAGTACTTC.

The chain is built from TRBV5-1 and TRBJ2-1; D not certain. The CDR3 is made up of 13 amino acids. V lost 7 bases to trimming and J lost 4 bases, with 12 bases between them. Germline loops: CDR1 SGHRS, CDR2 YFSETQ. The CDR3 DNA is TGCGCCAGCTCCTCAGACATGTACAATGAGCAGTTCTTC. It encodes CASSSDMYNEQFF.

The chain uses TRBV3-1 (or the pseudogene TRBV3-2) and TRBJ1-1; D unclear. Trimming left V 2 bases short and J 1 base short, with 11 bases between. This CDR3 region has 15 residues. Germline V lookup: CDR1 LGHDT, CDR2 YNNKEL (reference sequence). DNA of the CDR3: TGTGCCAGCAGCCAAAGCCCCCCCTGGAACACTGAAGCTTTCTTT. This translates into CASSQSPPWNTEAFF.

The table lists this clone with a count of one. The chain links TRBV6-1 to TRBJ1-1, with a possible D match to TRBD1 (5 bases). CDR3 size: 13 residues. CDR1 and CDR2 (germline): MNHNS, SASEGT. V shed 1 base and J shed 4 bases, with 7 bases lying between them. The CDR3 DNA reads as TGTGCCAGCAGTGAAGTGGGGCCCACTGAAGCTTTCTTT. Protein: CASSEVGPTEAFF.

V usage is TRBV2 and J usage is TRBJ1-5; D is ambiguous. V lost 7 bases and J lost 4, with 17 bases in between. Germline CDR1 SNHLY, CDR2 FYNNEI. This CDR3 contains 15 residues. CDR3 sequence reads: CASMLQRGLNQPQHF. CDR3 sequence (DNA): TGTGCCAGCATGCTGCAGCGTGGTCTTAATCAGCCCCAGCATTTT.